The present entry profiles one TCR beta chain with its context. Its cognate antigen is unknown. An end of the junction does not agree with germline; a read error may underlie this. The record originates from a study of cytomegalovirus exposure and HLA in healthy donors. The CDR3 consists of 15 residues. CDR1 and CDR2 (germline): SGHKS, YYEKEE (reference sequence). Vbeta (60) and Jbeta (13) primers were used in the PCR. Sequencing used immunoSEQ multiplex PCR; TCRdb keeps in-frame clones, though not all of them. The table lists roughly 150,000 clones, approximately 78% of them singletons. Whole-study results and caveats: The study labeled 180 or so TCR beta chains cytomegalovirus-associated.

The donors (healthy individuals) were bone marrow donors. The specimen was PBMCs. The V and J genes are TRBV5-5 and TRBJ2-1, with 7 bases matching TRBD1. This TCR was sampled from a girl aged 2-10 years in good health and CMV-seropositive. In DNA form, the CDR3 reads TGTGCCAGCAGCTTCCGACAGGGCCCCTACGATGAGCAGTTCTTC. Encoded protein: CASSFRQGPYDEQFF.